Listed below are T cell receptor beta chains from one sample, sequenced in a study of T cell changes during pregnancy in multiple sclerosis. This table comes from immunoSEQ multiplex PCR, and its TCRdb copy is limited to in-frame clones, with some not included. The top ten clones hold more than 0.4% of a sample with about 36,000 clones, 85% to 95% of them seen once. The specimen comprised CD4+ T cells from peripheral blood mononuclear cells, sampled in the third trimester of pregnancy. These receptors came from a female donor in good health, enrolled as a control in a pregnancy study. CDR3s include the opening cysteine and the closing phenylalanine or tryptophan. The D gene is left open where the match is weak. Clone size, where shown, is once, few, many, or a class for clones that have expanded.

j_call	v_call	d_call	clone_size	cdr3_nt	cdr3_aa
TRBJ2-1	TRBV6-6	NA	NA	TGTGCCAGCAGTTACGGCTCGGAGGGATTAGGGAATGAGCAGTTCTTC	CASSYGSEGLGNEQFF
TRBJ2-7	TRBV4-1	TRBD2	once	TGCGCCAGCAGCCAAGAGGCCCTCGGGGGGTCGATCTACGAGCAGTACTTC	CASSQEALGGSIYEQYF
TRBJ1-2	TRBV5-1	NA	NA	TGCGCCAGCAGCCCACAGGGTGGAAGTAACTATGGCTACACCTTC	CASSPQGGSNYGYTF
TRBJ1-1	TRBV7-2	TRBD1	NA	TGTGCCAGCAGCGCTCGGGGACAGGAAGCTTTCTTT	CASSARGQEAFF
TRBJ1-2	TRBV4-3	TRBD1	NA	TGCGCCAGCAGCCACCGGAGGACAGGGGAAGATGGCTACACCTTC	CASSHRRTGEDGYTF
TRBJ1-2	TRBV6-6	NA	NA	TGTGCCAGCAGTCGAGCCGGGGGATATGGCTACACCTTC	CASSRAGGYGYTF
TRBJ1-6	TRBV5-1	TRBD1	NA	TGCGCCAGGGGGCTGGAGACAGGGGGGAATTCACCCCTCCACTTT	CARGLETGGNSPLHF
TRBJ1-2	TRBV6-5	NA	NA	TGTGCCAGCAGTTATGGTCGAGGGCAGAACTATGGCTACACCTTC	CASSYGRGQNYGYTF
TRBJ1-4	TRBV5-4	NA	NA	TGTGCCAGCAGCTTGATGGGGGCTCGGGTACTGTTTTTT	CASSLMGARVLFF
TRBJ2-1	TRBV4-3	TRBD1	NA	TGCGCCAGCAGCCCAGGGGACAGGCTCAATGAGCAGTTCTTC	CASSPGDRLNEQFF
TRBJ1-5	TRBV18	NA	NA	TGTGCCAGCTCCCAGGGGAATCAGCCCCAGCATTTT	CASSQGNQPQHF
TRBJ1-2	TRBV27	NA	NA	TGTGCCAGCAGGCCGACCCCAGGGGCCACCTCTAACTATGGCTACACCTTC	CASRPTPGATSNYGYTF
TRBJ2-5	TRBV19	TRBD1	NA	TGTGCCAGCCAAAGGACAGGGGTGAGGGAAGAGACCCAGTACTTC	CASQRTGVREETQYF
TRBJ2-7	TRBV5-1	TRBD1	NA	TGCGCCAGCAGTGCCCGGACAGGGACCTACGAGCAGTACTTC	CASSARTGTYEQYF
TRBJ2-5	TRBV13	TRBD1	NA	TGTGCCAGCAGCATAAGAGGCAGGGGGCGGGAGACCCAGTACTTC	CASSIRGRGRETQYF
TRBJ1-1	TRBV28	TRBD1	NA	TGTGCCAGCGGCCGGACAGGGATGAACACTGAAGCTTTCTTT	CASGRTGMNTEAFF
TRBJ2-1	TRBV7-2	NA	NA	TGTGCCAGCAGCTTTACTTTCAGACAGGCTGAGCAGTTCTTC	CASSFTFRQAEQFF
TRBJ2-3	TRBV5-1	TRBD1	NA	TGCGCCAGCAGCGCAACAGGGGTGCCAGATACGCAGTATTTT	CASSATGVPDTQYF